Each of the 30 T cell receptor beta chains below was sequenced from the same sample in a study of blood T cell repertoires in COVID-19. TCRdb's copy holds only in-frame clones and misses some; the assay was immunoSEQ multiplex PCR. The top ten clones hold roughly 20% of a sample with roughly 180,000 clones, approximately 86% of them seen once. Material: PBMCs or T cells enriched from blood (not recorded which). These receptors originate from a man aged 55 to 70 who had recovered from COVID-19.

The chain joins TRBV28 to TRBJ1-1, with D possibly TRBD1 on 5 matching bases. Trimming took 6 bases from V and 0 from J, leaving 8 bases between them. Germline CDR1 reads MDHEN; CDR2 reads SYDVKM. CDR3 length equals 13 residues. This CDR3 is CASRGTVNTEAFF. As DNA, the CDR3 is TGTGCCAGCAGGGGGACTGTGAACACTGAAGCTTTCTTT.

The rearrangement links TRBV7-2 to TRBJ2-7, with 7 bases fitting TRBD1. The CDR3 has 15 residues. V shed 0 bases and J 2 bases; nucleotides not matched to a gene: 4. Germline assignment: CDR1 SGHTA and CDR2 FQGNSA. DNA of the CDR3: TGTGCCAGCAGCTTAGCGTCAGGGGGAACCTACGAGCAGTACTTC. It translates to CASSLASGGTYEQYF.

The CDR3 here is CASSFDGQGNQPQHF. In nucleotides, the CDR3 is TGTGCCAGCAGCTTCGATGGACAGGGAAATCAGCCCCAGCATTTT. This chain connects TRBV11-2 to TRBJ1-5; 8 positions agree with TRBD1. Germline values: CDR1 SGHAT, CDR2 FQNNGV. This CDR3 spans 15 amino acids. The V gene end was trimmed by 3 bases and the J gene end by 4 bases; junction bases not matched to a gene: 5.

V is TRBV5-1 and J is TRBJ1-3; perhaps TRBD1 as D (6 bases). The CDR3 covers 14 residues. CDR1 is SGHRS, CDR2 YFSETQ, per germline. Trimming left V 2 bases short and J 4 bases short, with 10 bases between. Here the CDR3 reads CASSFTGTGNTIYF. CDR3 DNA: TGCGCCAGCAGCTTTACAGGGACAGGAAACACCATATATTTT.

CDR3 bases: TGCGCCAGCAGCGCGACAGGGGGAGCTGGGGCCAACGTCCTGACTTTC. This encodes CASSATGGAGANVLTF. The chain is built from TRBV5-1 and TRBJ2-6; TRBD1 matches at 9 bases. The germline CDR1 and CDR2 sequences are SGHRS and YFSETQ. This CDR3 has 16 amino acids. Trimming at V came to 4 bases and at J to 2 bases, leaving 4 bases not matched to a gene.

This clone was found a few times. V gene TRBV5-1 combines with J gene TRBJ1-2, with D possibly being TRBD1 (6 bases). In germline, CDR1 is SGHRS, CDR2 YFSETQ. The V and J ends lost 1 base and 4 bases respectively, with 11 bases between them. The CDR3 length is 14 residues. The CDR3 reads CASSLPDRSYGYTF. As DNA, the CDR3 is TGCGCCAGCAGCTTGCCAGACAGGAGCTATGGCTACACCTTC.

CDR3 nucleotides: TGTGCCAGCAGCCCCTCTGCAACTAATGAAAAACTGTTTTTT. Its translation is CASSPSATNEKLFF. This rearrangement joins TRBV7-6 to TRBJ1-4, with D unclear. V was pared by 5 bases and J by 0 bases, with 7 bases between. Per germline, CDR1 SGHVS and CDR2 FNYEAQ. The CDR3 is 14 amino acids.

This clone showed up just once. The rearrangement links TRBV27 to TRBJ2-7, with 10 bases that match TRBD1. The CDR3 has 14 amino acids. Germline assignment: CDR1 MNHEY and CDR2 SMNVEV (reference sequence). V lost 4 bases, J lost 5 bases, and 5 bases stayed unmatched. The CDR3 reads CASSWGQGKDEQYF. DNA of the CDR3: TGTGCCAGCAGTTGGGGACAGGGGAAGGACGAGCAGTACTTC.

This clone was counted a single time. V usage is TRBV10-3 and J usage is TRBJ2-1, with D unclear. V was shortened by 4 bases and J by 9 bases, with 16 bases between the two germline ends. Germline CDR1 and CDR2: ENHRY and SYGVKD. This CDR3 has 14 amino acids. The CDR3: CAISGRSPIIEQFF. CDR3 nucleotide sequence: TGTGCCATCAGTGGCAGGTCCCCCATAATTGAGCAGTTCTTC.

This clone was detected ten times or more. The chain has TRBV5-8 and TRBJ2-3, with D possibly TRBD1 on 6 matching bases. Trimming pared 0 bases from V and 6 bases from J, leaving 14 bases between. The CDR3 is 15 amino acids. Germline V gene sequence: CDR1 SGHTS, CDR2 YDEGEE. CDR3 sequence (DNA): TGTGCCAGCAGCTTGGCTGGACAGCGAGGGGATACGCAGTATTTT. Its protein is CASSLAGQRGDTQYF.

The genes are TRBV7-9 and TRBJ1-6, with D possibly TRBD1 on 6 matching bases. Germline-derived CDR1 and CDR2 are SEHNR and FQNEAQ (reference sequence). With 5 bases removed from V and 9 bases from J, the gap between germline ends came to 11 bases. This CDR3 spans 13 amino acids. CDR3: CASSIQGTSPLHF. Written as DNA, the CDR3 is TGTGCCAGCAGCATACAGGGTACTTCACCCCTCCACTTT.

This clone was seen more than once but under ten times. The chain combines TRBV30 with TRBJ2-5; 9 nucleotides agree with TRBD2. Germline CDR1 is GTSNPN and CDR2 is SVGIG (reference sequence). V was clipped by 4 bases and J by 5 bases; unmatched bases: 8. The CDR3 covers 14 residues. CDR3 loop: CAWTRLAGRETQYF. CDR3 sequence (DNA): TGTGCCTGGACCCGGCTAGCGGGGAGGGAGACCCAGTACTTC.

The chain couples TRBV5-1 to TRBJ1-1; TRBD1 agrees at 11 bases. Trimming removed 4 bases from V and 3 bases from J; junction bases left unmatched: 5. Germline values: CDR1 SGHRS, CDR2 YFSETQ. The CDR3 length is 15 residues. In DNA form, the CDR3 reads TGCGCCAGCAGCAAGGGACAGGGGGGTCACACTGAAGCTTTCTTT. It codes for CASSKGQGGHTEAFF.

The V gene is TRBV7-2, the J gene TRBJ1-1; D not certain. The V end lost 5 bases, the J end lost 0 bases, and 7 bases lay between the germline ends. This CDR3 is 13 amino acids long. CDR1 and CDR2 from the germline V gene are SGHTA and FQGNSA. The CDR3 coding sequence is TGTGCCAGCAGCCCCACAATGAACACTGAAGCTTTCTTT. Protein product: CASSPTMNTEAFF.

The chain uses TRBV4-1 and TRBJ2-7; a weak D match, TRBD1 (6 bases). The ends were cut back, 4 bases at V and 5 bases at J, with 15 bases in the middle. CDR1 is MGHRA and CDR2 is YSYEKL in the germline V gene. This CDR3 region has 14 residues. CDR3 DNA sequence: TGCGCCAGCAGCCGGGGGCAATTTAACGACGAGCAGTACTTC. This codes for CASSRGQFNDEQYF.

This chain connects TRBV15 to TRBJ1-5, with D perhaps matching TRBD1 (6 bases). Deletions cut 1 base from V and 3 bases from J, with 22 bases between. This CDR3 contains 19 residues. Germline V gives CDR1 LNHNV, CDR2 YYDKDF (reference sequence). For the CDR3, the DNA is TGTGCCACCAGCAGAGCCGTAAGGGGCGGGGGGGGCGTCAATCAGCCCCAGCATTTT. Translating it yields CATSRAVRGGGGVNQPQHF.

This chain joins TRBV5-4 and TRBJ1-6; tentative D call: TRBD1 (6 bases). V was pared by 4 bases and J by 2 bases, with 10 bases between. Germline lookup yields CDR1 SGHNT and CDR2 YYREEE (reference sequence). This CDR3 is built from 15 residues. The CDR3, as DNA: TGTGCCAGCAGCCAGGGGATAACCTATAATTCACCCCTCCACTTT. This gives the protein CASSQGITYNSPLHF.

This clone was seen a single time. The J gene is TRBJ2-7, the V gene TRBV5-1; 7 nucleotides line up with TRBD1. The CDR3 sequence is 15 residues long. Germline V CDR1 and CDR2: SGHRS, YFSETQ. V lost 0 bases to trimming and J lost 3 bases; unmatched junction nucleotides: 6. DNA for the CDR3: TGCGCCAGCAGCTTGGAGGGGACAGTGTACTACGAGCAGTACTTC. Translation gives CASSLEGTVYYEQYF.

The chain is built from TRBV28 and TRBJ2-7; 9 nucleotides match TRBD2. V shed 1 base, J shed 0 bases, and the junction held 7 bases outside the gene matches. The germline V gene has CDR1 MDHEN and CDR2 SYDVKM. This CDR3 is 17 amino acids long. The CDR3: CASSLLASGASSYEQYF. CDR3 in DNA: TGTGCCAGCAGTTTATTGGCTAGCGGGGCCAGCTCCTACGAGCAGTACTTC. The full variable domain, its missing parts supplied by reference TRBV28 and TRBJ2-7, is DVKVTQSSRYLVKRTGEKVFLECVQDMDHENMFWYRQDPGLGLRLIYFSYDVKMKEKGDIPEGYSVSREKKERFSLILESASTNQTSMYLCASSLLASGASSYEQYFGPGTRLTVT.

Only a few counts were recorded for this clone. The chain joins TRBV14 to TRBJ2-5, with D maybe TRBD1 (5 bases). The CDR3 totals 15 residues. Germline V gene lookup returns CDR1 SGHDN and CDR2 FVKESK. The germline V and J ends were trimmed by 0 bases and 2 bases, with 10 bases remaining between them. The CDR3 is CASSQDNRRQETQYF. DNA of the CDR3: TGTGCCAGCAGCCAAGATAACAGGCGACAAGAGACCCAGTACTTC.

The rearrangement uses TRBV6-5 and TRBJ2-7, with unresolved D. This CDR3 region has 12 residues. V lost 5 bases and J lost 2, with 7 bases in between. Germline V CDR1 and CDR2: MNHEY, SVGAGI. In DNA, the CDR3 is TGTGCCAGCAGTCCAGTTCCCTACGAGCAGTACTTC. This translates into CASSPVPYEQYF.

The rearrangement uses TRBV9 and TRBJ1-1, with 9 bases lining up with TRBD1. The CDR3 is made up of 14 amino acids. The J segment lost 6 bases and the V segment lost 4 bases, leaving 7 bases of the junction unmatched. Per germline, CDR1 SGDLS and CDR2 YYNGEE. The CDR3 loop is CASSSLDRGPEAFF. The CDR3 DNA is TGTGCCAGCAGCTCCCTGGACAGGGGCCCTGAAGCTTTCTTT.

The genes are TRBV5-4 and TRBJ1-1; D may be TRBD1 (6 bases). V was pared by 2 bases and J by 7 bases, with 15 bases between. The CDR3 runs to 14 residues. The germline V gene has CDR1 SGHNT and CDR2 YYREEE (reference sequence). CDR3 loop: CASSFPGVGNEAFF. Written as DNA, the CDR3 is TGTGCCAGCAGCTTCCCAGGGGTGGGTAATGAAGCTTTCTTT.

There are a few counts of this clone. The rearrangement uses TRBV24-1 and TRBJ1-5; TRBD1 might be the D (5 bases). CDR3 length equals 15 residues. V lost 7 bases, J lost 0 bases, and 12 bases lay in between. Germline values: CDR1 KGHDR, CDR2 SFDVKD. As DNA, the CDR3 is TGTGCCACCAGCATGACAGCTTATAGCAATCAGCCCCAGCATTTT. Encoded protein: CATSMTAYSNQPQHF.

The CDR3 DNA reads as TGTGCCAGTAGTAGGAGGAGCTCCTACAATGAGCAGTTCTTC. This translates into CASSRRSSYNEQFF. The gene calls are TRBV19 and TRBJ2-1; possibly TRBD2 for D (5 bases). Trimming took off 4 bases at V and 0 bases at J, with 7 bases between the two ends. The germline gives CDR1 LNHDA, CDR2 SQIVND (reference sequence). The CDR3 is 14 amino acids.

The genes are TRBV7-2 and TRBJ1-4; perhaps TRBD1 as D (6 bases). In germline, CDR1 is SGHTA, CDR2 FQGNSA. The CDR3 runs to 14 residues. The ends were cut back, 6 bases at V and 1 base at J, with 9 bases in the middle. This chain's CDR3 is CASSQQGTNEKLFF. The CDR3, as DNA: TGTGCCAGCAGTCAACAGGGAACTAATGAAAAACTGTTTTTT.

This clone has only one observation. The rearrangement joins TRBV28 to TRBJ1-1, with 10 bases lining up with TRBD1. This CDR3 region has 15 residues. Germline values: CDR1 MDHEN, CDR2 SYDVKM. The V segment lost 2 bases and the J segment 5 bases; nucleotides outside the gene matches: 5. DNA of the CDR3: TGTGCCAGCAGTTTAGTCGGGACAGGGGTAACTGAAGCTTTCTTT. This encodes CASSLVGTGVTEAFF.

The chain uses TRBV24-1 and TRBJ2-2; 11 bases map to TRBD2. V shed 2 bases and J 5 bases; nucleotides not matched to a gene: 0. This CDR3 region has 15 residues. The germline V gene encodes CDR1 KGHDR and CDR2 SFDVKD. CDR3 nucleotide sequence: TGTGCCACCAGTGATTGGACTAGCGGGACCGGGGAGCTGTTTTTT. Residues: CATSDWTSGTGELFF.

DNA for the CDR3: TGTGCCAGCAGCCTGGGACAGCAAGAGACCCAGTACTTC. Translating it yields CASSLGQQETQYF. The chain couples TRBV28 to TRBJ2-5; 7 bases fit TRBD1. The CDR3 is 13 amino acids. The J segment lost 2 bases and the V segment lost 6 bases, leaving 3 bases of the junction unmatched. Germline V gene sequence: CDR1 MDHEN, CDR2 SYDVKM. Full variable domain (remainder filled in from reference TRBV28 and TRBJ2-5): DVKVTQSSRYLVKRTGEKVFLECVQDMDHENMFWYRQDPGLGLRLIYFSYDVKMKEKGDIPEGYSVSREKKERFSLILESASTNQTSMYLCASSLGQQETQYFGPGTRLLVL.

This clone showed up just a few times. The V call is TRBV18, the J call TRBJ1-2; TRBD1 is a possible D gene (6 bases). The CDR3 loop spans 14 amino acids. Deletions cut 3 bases from V and 5 bases from J, with 13 bases between. From germline, CDR1 is KGHSH and CDR2 LQKENI. CDR3 sequence (DNA): TGTGCCAGCTCACCCGGACAGACTTCTTATGGCTACACCTTC. It encodes CASSPGQTSYGYTF.